Sequencing of this T cell receptor beta chain was carried out in a study of T cells of healthy individuals. Germline assignment: CDR1 DFQATT and CDR2 SNEGSKA (reference sequence). This CDR3 contains 14 residues. The ends lost 5 bases at V and 4 bases at J; junction bases unmatched: 8. Using its own MiXCR run on the 5' RACE reads, TCRdb lists one record per CDR3 protein. The sample lists 45,000 to 60,000 distinct CDR3 sequences, roughly 15% occurring once. The chain employs TRBV20-1 and TRBJ2-1, with 7 bases matching TRBD1. This clonotype originated in a human donor in good health. DNA of the CDR3: TGCAGTGCTGACCGGGACAGAGGATACAATGAGCAGTTCTTC. Protein product: CSADRDRGYNEQFF.